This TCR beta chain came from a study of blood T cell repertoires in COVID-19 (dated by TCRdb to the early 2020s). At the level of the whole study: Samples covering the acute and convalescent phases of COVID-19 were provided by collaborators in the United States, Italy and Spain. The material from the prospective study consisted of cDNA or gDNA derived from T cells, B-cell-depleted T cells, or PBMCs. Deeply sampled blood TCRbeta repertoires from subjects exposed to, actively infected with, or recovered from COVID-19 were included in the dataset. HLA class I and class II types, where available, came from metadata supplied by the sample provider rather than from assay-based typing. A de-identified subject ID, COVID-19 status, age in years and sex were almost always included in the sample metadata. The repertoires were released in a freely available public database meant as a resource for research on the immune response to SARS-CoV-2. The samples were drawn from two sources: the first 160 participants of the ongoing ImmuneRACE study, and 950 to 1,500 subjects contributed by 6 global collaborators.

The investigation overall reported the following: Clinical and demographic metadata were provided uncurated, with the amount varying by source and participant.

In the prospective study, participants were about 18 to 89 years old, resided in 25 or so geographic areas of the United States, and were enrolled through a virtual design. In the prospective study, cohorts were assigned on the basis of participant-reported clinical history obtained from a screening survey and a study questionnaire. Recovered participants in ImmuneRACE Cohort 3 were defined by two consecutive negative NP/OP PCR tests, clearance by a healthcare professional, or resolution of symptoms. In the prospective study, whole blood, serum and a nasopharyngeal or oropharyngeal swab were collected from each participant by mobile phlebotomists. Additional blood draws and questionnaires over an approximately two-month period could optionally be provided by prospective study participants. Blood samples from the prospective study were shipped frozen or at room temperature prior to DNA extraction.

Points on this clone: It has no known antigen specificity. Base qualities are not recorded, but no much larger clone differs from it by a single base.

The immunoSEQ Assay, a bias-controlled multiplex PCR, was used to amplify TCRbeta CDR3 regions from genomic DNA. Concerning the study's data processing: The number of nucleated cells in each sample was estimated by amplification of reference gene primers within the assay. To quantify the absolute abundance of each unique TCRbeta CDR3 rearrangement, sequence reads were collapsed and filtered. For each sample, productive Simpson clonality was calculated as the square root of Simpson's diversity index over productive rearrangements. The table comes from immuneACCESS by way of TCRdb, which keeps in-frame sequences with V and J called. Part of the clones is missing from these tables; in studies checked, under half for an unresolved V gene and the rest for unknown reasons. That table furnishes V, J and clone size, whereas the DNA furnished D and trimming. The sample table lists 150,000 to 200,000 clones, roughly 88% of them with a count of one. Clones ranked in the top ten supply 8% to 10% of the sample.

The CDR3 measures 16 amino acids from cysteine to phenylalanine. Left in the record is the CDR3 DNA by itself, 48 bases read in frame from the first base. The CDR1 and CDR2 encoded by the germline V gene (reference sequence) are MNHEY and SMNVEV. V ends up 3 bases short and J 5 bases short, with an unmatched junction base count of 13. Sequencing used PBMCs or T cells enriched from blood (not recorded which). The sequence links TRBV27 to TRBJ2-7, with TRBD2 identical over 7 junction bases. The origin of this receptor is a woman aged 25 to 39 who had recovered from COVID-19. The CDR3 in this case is CASSFLGGGPSNEQYF. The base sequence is TGTGCCAGCAGTTTTTTGGGGGGAGGGCCCTCTAACGAGCAGTACTTC.